This TCR beta chain was profiled in a study of blood T cells in healthy people across ages (dated by TCRdb to the mid-2010s). Regarding the complete study: In model experiments, template switching captured roughly one uniquely barcoded TCR beta cDNA molecule for every two T cells. To track age-related changes in TCR beta repertoire diversity, the study relied on deep sequencing normalized with unique cDNA molecular identifiers. For two donors (one aged 18 to 30 and one aged 80 or older), the study analyzed two additional independent replicas of 1 million unique cDNA reads from the same blood draw. Donors were grouped into four age groups: young (average roughly 16 years), middle-aged (around 39), aged (around 60) and long-lived (about 89). Donors of different ages were randomly distributed across sequencing lanes to avoid experimental bias. General findings and caveats noted by the study authors: Because donor CMV infection status was unknown, age-related changes in expanded clonotypes were potentially confounded. The percentage of naive T cells measured by flow cytometry correlated strongly with observed TCR beta diversity. Estimates of total diversity from one million sequenced T cells were regarded as lower bounds and underestimates. The long-lived group showed more naive CD4+ T cells, fewer expanded clones and increased TCR diversity than the aged group, suggesting age selection. As age increased, observed TCR beta diversity per million T cells dropped in a roughly linear way, and a significant reduction was already evident by age 40. Since profiling was done on bulk unsorted PBMCs, naive and antigen-experienced compartments could not be conclusively compared.

As regards this clonotype: Its antigen is unknown. Per-base quality was not reported, and no clone a single base away is much larger than it.

The donors were roughly 39 Caucasian individuals from Russia, aged roughly 6 to 100 years, who were systemically healthy. Around 10 milliliters of peripheral blood were collected from each donor into EDTA-treated Vacutainer tubes. Ficoll-Paque density-gradient centrifugation was used to isolate PBMCs, with at least 7 million obtained per sample. Total RNA was extracted from PBMCs with Trizol reagent, with at least 5.5 micrograms obtained per sample. For every donor, flow cytometry on a PBMC aliquot measured the percentage of naive CD45RAhigh/CD27high T cells. From its cysteine to its phenylalanine, the CDR3 spans 17 amino acids. Just CDR3 DNA is preserved here, 51 bases in frame from base 1. V has 3 bases trimmed and J has 4 bases trimmed; junction bases matching no gene number 8. In the germline V gene, CDR1 corresponds to SGHDT and CDR2 to YYEEEE. The library was prepared using 5' RACE. TCRdb records Illumina HiSeq 2500 as the sequencer. A second PCR of about 7 to 12 cycles was run with a J-beta primer mix and a sample-barcoded 5' primer. Each TCR beta cDNA molecule received a unique molecular identifier from a template-switch 5' adaptor carrying 12 random nucleotides. Each sample yielded at least 2.5 million CDR3-containing paired-end reads. The Mint cDNA synthesis kit, primed by a TRBC-specific oligonucleotide, was used to synthesize first-strand cDNA from all RNA. Following uracil-DNA glycosylase treatment, a first 18-cycle PCR with universal primers M1SS and BC2_uni_R was performed on all cDNA. For the original study's pipeline: For normalization, 1 million high-quality reads, each with a distinct molecular identifier, were randomly selected from each sample. Instead of being binned into consensus sequences, reads that shared molecular identifiers were thrown out. MiTCR, set to a Q25 quality threshold and the strictest error-elimination algorithm, was used for CDR3 identification, clonotype clustering and error correction. A nonparametric unseen species model using Euler transformation provided a lower-bound estimate of total TCR beta diversity. TCRdb handled the public reads itself, with Q25 trimming in fastp and clone calling in MiXCR, and kept productive beta chains. Each CDR3 protein appears once, grouped with its most common genes and DNA. TCRdb assigned the V and J calls; the authors' analysis was not used. For this sample there are 650,000 to 950,000 distinct CDR3 sequences; around two fifths appear just once. The top ten clonotypes cover nearly 20% of the sample.

The sequenced sample was blood. Recombination linked TRBV5-6 to TRBJ1-4, with 11 bases aligning to TRBD1. This receptor was obtained from a man aged 55 to 69 in good health. DNA sequence: TGTGCCAGCAGCTCCACTGGACAGGGGGCCGATAATGAAAAACTGTTTTTT. It translates to CASSSTGQGADNEKLFF. Reference TRBV5-6 and TRBJ1-4 proteins supply the regions before and after the CDR3; the full variable domain is: DAGVTQSPTHLIKTRGQQVTLRCSPKSGHDTVSWYQQALGQGPQFIFQYYEEEERQRGNFPDRFSGHQFPNYSSELNVNALLLGDSALYLCASSSTGQGADNEKLFFGSGTQLSVL.